This TCR beta chain was observed in a study of OX40 agonist ivuxolimab in advanced cancers. About the research overall: Cohort: approximately 79% men, mean age around 55, aged roughly 23 to 90.

Profiling relied on immunoSEQ multiplex PCR, and the TCRdb table lists in-frame clones only, not all of them. The data hold about 92,000 clones, with less than 85% observed a single time. Sequencing used CD4+ or CD8+ T cells sorted from blood, obtained in a trial of the OX40 agonist ivuxolimab. The sequence derives from an adult with an advanced solid tumor such as melanoma, head and neck, liver or kidney cancer.

The CDR3 loop is CASSLRQGREQYF. The CDR3 DNA sequence: TGTGCCAGCAGCCTAAGACAGGGGCGCGAGCAGTACTTC. J is TRBJ2-7 and V is TRBV7-6; 8 nucleotides align to TRBD1. V lost 5 bases, J lost 6 bases, and 6 bases stayed unmatched. Per the germline V gene, CDR1 is SGHVS and CDR2 is FNYEAQ. The CDR3 is 13 residues long.